These T cell receptor beta chains were read from a single sample in a study of T cell changes during pregnancy in multiple sclerosis. Produced via immunoSEQ multiplex PCR; TCRdb's table is partial and in-frame only. The sample records about 80,000 clones, around 92% being singletons. The sample was peripheral blood, taken before pregnancy. These receptors all stem from a female donor with multiple sclerosis, enrolled in a pregnancy study. Both conserved end residues are part of each CDR3. The order of the fields is V gene, D gene, clone size, J gene, CDR3 DNA, CDR3 protein. A D gene is named only where the DNA matches it firmly. A row's size may be missing; if present it is once, few, many or a size class.

V gene: TRBV10-1; D gene: NA; clone size: NA; J gene: TRBJ2-1; CDR3 DNA: TGCGCCAGCACAGTCGGACTAGAGCAGTTCTTC; CDR3 protein: CASTVGLEQFF
V gene: TRBV4-2; D gene: TRBD2; clone size: NA; J gene: TRBJ2-7; CDR3 DNA: TGTGCCAGCAGCCAAGAAGGACTAGCGGGAACAGGTTCCTACGAGCAGTACTTC; CDR3 protein: CASSQEGLAGTGSYEQYF
V gene: TRBV6-5; D gene: TRBD2; clone size: NA; J gene: TRBJ2-2; CDR3 DNA: TGTGCCAGCAGGCCTAGCGGAAACACCGGGGAGCTGTTTTTT; CDR3 protein: CASRPSGNTGELFF
V gene: TRBV28; D gene: TRBD1; clone size: NA; J gene: TRBJ2-3; CDR3 DNA: TGTGCCAGCAGGACAGGGGGCATCACAGATACGCAGTATTTT; CDR3 protein: CASRTGGITDTQYF
V gene: TRBV28; D gene: TRBD1; clone size: NA; J gene: TRBJ2-7; CDR3 DNA: TGTGCCAGCAGGTTGACAGGGGGCGCGTACGAGCAGTACTTC; CDR3 protein: CASRLTGGAYEQYF
V gene: TRBV5-1; D gene: TRBD2; clone size: NA; J gene: TRBJ2-2; CDR3 DNA: TGCGCCAGCAGCCCAACTAGCGGGAACACCGGGGAGCTGTTTTTT; CDR3 protein: CASSPTSGNTGELFF
V gene: TRBV7-9; D gene: TRBD2; clone size: NA; J gene: TRBJ2-1; CDR3 DNA: TGTGCCAGCAGCTTAGGACTAGCGTCGTCCTACAATGAGCAGTTCTTC; CDR3 protein: CASSLGLASSYNEQFF
V gene: TRBV27; D gene: NA; clone size: NA; J gene: TRBJ2-5; CDR3 DNA: TGTGCCAGCAGTTTAGCAGAAAGAACAACCCAGTACTTC; CDR3 protein: CASSLAERTTQYF
V gene: TRBV6-6; D gene: NA; clone size: NA; J gene: TRBJ2-1; CDR3 DNA: TGTGCCAGCAGTTACTCTATGAATGGCGGGGCTAATGAGCAGTTCTTC; CDR3 protein: CASSYSMNGGANEQFF
V gene: TRBV11-2; D gene: TRBD1; clone size: NA; J gene: TRBJ2-7; CDR3 DNA: TGTGCCAGCAGGACAAATCTGGGCACGGGACAGGACGAGCAGTACTTC; CDR3 protein: CASRTNLGTGQDEQYF
V gene: TRBV6-5; D gene: NA; clone size: NA; J gene: TRBJ2-4; CDR3 DNA: TGTGCCAGCAGTTACTCTGGTCTGGGACTAAACATTCAGTACTTC; CDR3 protein: CASSYSGLGLNIQYF
V gene: TRBV18; D gene: NA; clone size: NA; J gene: TRBJ1-5; CDR3 DNA: TGTGCCAGCTCCGAGGTGCCCAGAAGCAATCAGCCCCAGCATTTT; CDR3 protein: CASSEVPRSNQPQHF
V gene: TRBV28; D gene: TRBD1; clone size: once; J gene: TRBJ2-7; CDR3 DNA: TGTGCCAGCAGTTTAGATCCGGGACAGGGTTGGAGTTACTCCTACGAGCAGTACTTC; CDR3 protein: CASSLDPGQGWSYSYEQYF
V gene: TRBV28; D gene: NA; clone size: NA; J gene: TRBJ2-1; CDR3 DNA: TGTGCCAGCAGTTTATCTGGCGGGATCTACAATGAGCAGTTCTTC; CDR3 protein: CASSLSGGIYNEQFF
V gene: TRBV6-5; D gene: NA; clone size: once; J gene: TRBJ1-1; CDR3 DNA: TGTGCCAGCAGTTACTCGACTGGGACTGAAGCTTTCTTT; CDR3 protein: CASSYSTGTEAFF
V gene: TRBV11-2; D gene: NA; clone size: NA; J gene: TRBJ2-1; CDR3 DNA: TGTGCCAGCAGCTTCCCGGGACTCTCGTCTGAGCAGTTCTTC; CDR3 protein: CASSFPGLSSEQFF
V gene: TRBV5-4; D gene: NA; clone size: NA; J gene: TRBJ1-5; CDR3 DNA: TGTGCCAGCAGCTTGGGAGGGCCCGGTCTGGGCAATCAGCCCCAGCATTTT; CDR3 protein: CASSLGGPGLGNQPQHF
V gene: TRBV5-1; D gene: TRBD1; clone size: NA; J gene: TRBJ2-1; CDR3 DNA: TGCGCCAGCAGCTTGGTAGGGCAGGGGGTATACAATGAGCAGTTCTTC; CDR3 protein: CASSLVGQGVYNEQFF
V gene: TRBV6-1; D gene: TRBD2; clone size: NA; J gene: TRBJ2-1; CDR3 DNA: TGTGCCAGCAACTCCCTAGCGGGAGTTCGCAATGAGCAGTTCTTC; CDR3 protein: CASNSLAGVRNEQFF
V gene: TRBV28; D gene: NA; clone size: NA; J gene: TRBJ2-2; CDR3 DNA: TGTGCCAGCAGTTTAGGCTGGGAGCTGTTTTTT; CDR3 protein: CASSLGWELFF
V gene: TRBV2; D gene: TRBD1; clone size: once; J gene: TRBJ1-4; CDR3 DNA: TGTGCCAGCAGTCTCCGACAGGGAGCAACTAATGAAAAACTGTTTTTT; CDR3 protein: CASSLRQGATNEKLFF
V gene: TRBV7-3; D gene: NA; clone size: NA; J gene: TRBJ2-1; CDR3 DNA: TGTGCCAGCAGCGGGGCTCCAACAAGCAATGAGCAGTTCTTC; CDR3 protein: CASSGAPTSNEQFF
V gene: TRBV20-1; D gene: NA; clone size: NA; J gene: TRBJ2-5; CDR3 DNA: TGCAGTGCTCGCCCGGAAGAGACCCAGTACTTC; CDR3 protein: CSARPEETQYF
V gene: TRBV6-5; D gene: NA; clone size: NA; J gene: TRBJ1-2; CDR3 DNA: TGTGCCAGCAGCCCATCACAGGGCGGCTACACCTTC; CDR3 protein: CASSPSQGGYTF
V gene: TRBV29-1; D gene: NA; clone size: NA; J gene: TRBJ1-2; CDR3 DNA: TGCAGCGCCCTCATGGTGGACAGAGACGGCTACACCTTC; CDR3 protein: CSALMVDRDGYTF
V gene: TRBV19; D gene: TRBD1; clone size: once; J gene: TRBJ1-4; CDR3 DNA: TGTGCCAGTAGTATTGGAAGGGGGCAAGGAAAACTGTTTTTT; CDR3 protein: CASSIGRGQGKLFF
V gene: TRBV5-4; D gene: NA; clone size: NA; J gene: TRBJ2-1; CDR3 DNA: TGTGCCAGCAGCTCCGAGCGGCTCAGGAAGCAGTTCTTC; CDR3 protein: CASSSERLRKQFF
V gene: TRBV6-5; D gene: TRBD1; clone size: NA; J gene: TRBJ2-5; CDR3 DNA: TGTGCCAGCAGTGCGCACAGGGGGGCGGTGGAGACCCAGTACTTC; CDR3 protein: CASSAHRGAVETQYF
V gene: TRBV28; D gene: TRBD2; clone size: NA; J gene: TRBJ2-5; CDR3 DNA: TGTGCCAGCACCCCTGTGGGTCTAGCGGGAGGTATCATCCAAGAGACCCAGTACTTC; CDR3 protein: CASTPVGLAGGIIQETQYF
V gene: TRBV21-1; D gene: NA; clone size: NA; J gene: TRBJ2-1; CDR3 DNA: TGTGCCAGCAGCAAAAGTGGGCAGGGAAGACTAGCCGAGCAGTTCTTC; CDR3 protein: CASSKSGQGRLAEQFF
V gene: TRBV27; D gene: TRBD1; clone size: NA; J gene: TRBJ2-7; CDR3 DNA: TGTGCCAGCAGTTTGAGCGGGACAGGGTCCTACGAGCAGTACTTC; CDR3 protein: CASSLSGTGSYEQYF
V gene: TRBV7-3; D gene: TRBD2; clone size: NA; J gene: TRBJ2-1; CDR3 DNA: TGTGCCAGCAGCCGCCTAGCGGGAGGCGCCTACAATGAGCAGTTCTTC; CDR3 protein: CASSRLAGGAYNEQFF
V gene: TRBV28; D gene: NA; clone size: few; J gene: TRBJ2-6; CDR3 DNA: TGTGCCAGCAGTTTGGACAGCTCTGGGGCCAACGTCCTGACTTTC; CDR3 protein: CASSLDSSGANVLTF
V gene: TRBV29-1; D gene: TRBD1; clone size: NA; J gene: TRBJ2-3; CDR3 DNA: TGCAGCGTTGTAGTAGACAGGGGGGTGGCAGATACGCAGTATTTT; CDR3 protein: CSVVVDRGVADTQYF
V gene: TRBV7-3; D gene: TRBD1; clone size: NA; J gene: TRBJ2-7; CDR3 DNA: TGTGCCAGCAGCCAAACAGGGGGCTCGGAGGAGCAGTACTTC; CDR3 protein: CASSQTGGSEEQYF
V gene: TRBV5-1; D gene: TRBD1; clone size: few; J gene: TRBJ1-2; CDR3 DNA: TGCGCCAGCAGCTTGGATGGACAGGGGAGCGGCTATGGCTACACCTTC; CDR3 protein: CASSLDGQGSGYGYTF
V gene: TRBV15; D gene: NA; clone size: NA; J gene: TRBJ2-1; CDR3 DNA: TGTGCCACCAGCAGAGATTCGAGCGGTGCGAGCTCCTACAATGAGCAGTTCTTC; CDR3 protein: CATSRDSSGASSYNEQFF
V gene: TRBV27; D gene: NA; clone size: NA; J gene: TRBJ1-5; CDR3 DNA: TGTGCCAGCAGTTTAACAGGCTACAATCAGCCCCAGCATTTT; CDR3 protein: CASSLTGYNQPQHF
V gene: TRBV27; D gene: TRBD2; clone size: once; J gene: TRBJ2-7; CDR3 DNA: TGTGCCAGCAGTATACTAGCGGGAGGGCCGGGAGAGCAGTACTTC; CDR3 protein: CASSILAGGPGEQYF
V gene: TRBV30; D gene: TRBD1; clone size: NA; J gene: TRBJ2-7; CDR3 DNA: TGTGCCTTCCACAGGGGCTCCTACGAGCAGTACTTC; CDR3 protein: CAFHRGSYEQYF